This entry lists 16 T cell receptor beta chains sequenced from one sample in a study of glioma-infiltrating T cells after dendritic cell vaccination. Sequenced by immunoSEQ multiplex PCR; TCRdb stores in-frame clones only, minus some. The table shows approximately 48,000 clones, with over 75% occurring only once. The material was blood, obtained before dendritic cell vaccination. The origin of the receptors is a human donor with glioblastoma.

The gene calls are TRBV27 and TRBJ1-2; 8 bases fit TRBD1. The ends lost 2 bases at V and 4 bases at J; junction bases unmatched: 6. CDR3 length equals 15 residues. CDR1 and CDR2 (germline): MNHEY, SMNVEV (reference sequence). The CDR3 region has the DNA TGTGCCAGCAGTTTAGGCAGGGGGCTCGGCTATGGCTACACCTTC. It yields the protein CASSLGRGLGYGYTF.

The J gene is TRBJ2-5, the V gene TRBV15; no clear D. The CDR3 has 13 amino acids. Trimming took 0 bases from V and 5 from J, leaving 7 bases between them. CDR1 and CDR2 (germline): LNHNV, YYDKDF (reference sequence). CDR3 bases: TGTGCCACCAGCAGAGATGAGTCGGAGACCCAGTACTTC. This sequence encodes CATSRDESETQYF.

V is TRBV10-1 and J is TRBJ2-1, with 7 bases fitting TRBD2. Germline lookup yields CDR1 WNHNN and CDR2 SYGVQD (reference sequence). CDR3 length: 13 amino acids. J gave up 7 bases and V 6 bases, and 6 bases lay outside the gene matches. For the CDR3, the DNA is TGCGCCAGCAGCGGACTAGGGAGGAATGAGCAGTTCTTC. This translates into CASSGLGRNEQFF.

V gene TRBV5-4 combines with J gene TRBJ2-3; a possible D gene is TRBD1 (6 bases). Per the germline V gene, CDR1 is SGHNT and CDR2 is YYREEE (reference sequence). V was clipped by 0 bases and J by 2 bases, with 7 bases between them. CDR3 length equals 14 residues. The CDR3 sequence: CASSLDRVTDTQYF. The CDR3, as DNA: TGTGCCAGCAGCTTGGACAGGGTCACAGATACGCAGTATTTT. Full variable domain (rest looked up from reference TRBV5-4 and TRBJ2-3): ETGVTQSPTHLIKTRGQQVTLRCSSQSGHNTVSWYQQALGQGPQFIFQYYREEENGRGNFPPRFSGLQFPNYSSELNVNALELDDSALYLCASSLDRVTDTQYFGPGTRLTVL.

This chain links TRBV14 with TRBJ2-1, with TRBD1 matching 7 bases. CDR3 size: 15 residues. Trimming cost V 6 bases and J 4 bases; bases outside gene matches: 9. Germline CDR1 and CDR2: SGHDN and FVKESK. The CDR3 DNA sequence: TGTGCCAGCAGTCGGACAGGCCTACAATACAATGAGCAGTTCTTC. Residues: CASSRTGLQYNEQFF.

The chain joins TRBV6-1 to TRBJ1-1; a possible D gene is TRBD1 (6 bases). Germline CDR1 MNHNS, CDR2 SASEGT. V dropped 6 bases and J dropped 4 bases, with 12 bases sitting between them. The CDR3 is 13 amino acids. The CDR3 is CASSHTGSTEAFF. CDR3 coding DNA: TGTGCCAGCAGCCATACAGGGAGCACTGAAGCTTTCTTT.

This chain links TRBV6-5 with TRBJ2-7, with TRBD1 matching over 7 bases. Germline V gene lookup returns CDR1 MNHEY and CDR2 SVGAGI. There are 12 residues in the CDR3. V gave up 6 bases and J gave up 6 bases; unmatched junction bases: 5. This CDR3 is CASRQGSGEQYF. CDR3 coding DNA: TGTGCCAGCAGACAGGGGTCGGGCGAGCAGTACTTC.

This chain links TRBV5-1 with TRBJ2-5, with 7 bases fitting TRBD2. Trimming at V came to 7 bases and at J to 3 bases, leaving 0 bases not matched to a gene. The V gene's germline CDR1 is SGHRS and CDR2 YFSETQ. The CDR3 has 11 residues. The CDR3 DNA reads TGCGCCAGCGGGGGGGAAGAGACCCAGTACTTC. This codes for CASGGEETQYF.

This sequence joins TRBV5-4 and TRBJ2-1; TRBD2 agrees at 12 bases. The CDR3 sequence is 16 residues long. Germline V gene lookup returns CDR1 SGHNT and CDR2 YYREEE (reference sequence). J was trimmed by 9 bases and V by 3 bases; bases with no gene match: 10. For the CDR3, the DNA is TGTGCCAGCAGCTCCCCAGGACTAGCGGGATTGGGTGAGCAGTTCTTC. It yields the protein CASSSPGLAGLGEQFF. Full variable domain (missing parts from reference TRBV5-4 and TRBJ2-1): ETGVTQSPTHLIKTRGQQVTLRCSSQSGHNTVSWYQQALGQGPQFIFQYYREEENGRGNFPPRFSGLQFPNYSSELNVNALELDDSALYLCASSSPGLAGLGEQFFGPGTRLTVL.

This rearrangement joins TRBV9 to TRBJ1-2; 11 bases line up with TRBD1. The J segment lost 2 bases and the V segment lost 0 bases, leaving 3 bases of the junction unmatched. This CDR3 has 16 amino acids. The V gene's germline CDR1 is SGDLS and CDR2 YYNGEE. The CDR3 reads CASSVGGTGGNYGYTF. The CDR3 nucleotides are TGTGCCAGCAGCGTAGGGGGGACAGGGGGAAACTATGGCTACACCTTC.

Here the CDR3 DNA reads TGTGCCAGCTCGGGACTAGCGGGGATCTACAATGAGCAGTTCTTC. Amino acids: CASSGLAGIYNEQFF. The J gene is TRBJ2-1, the V gene TRBV5-4; TRBD2 matches at 13 bases. The V gene end was trimmed by 7 bases and the J gene end by 3 bases; junction bases not matched to a gene: 4. Per germline, CDR1 SGHNT and CDR2 YYREEE (reference sequence). The CDR3 consists of 15 residues.

The rearrangement links TRBV7-8 to TRBJ1-1; possible D gene TRBD1, 6 bases. The CDR3 has 17 amino acids. Germline V gives CDR1 SGHVS, CDR2 FQNEAQ. V was clipped by 5 bases and J by 3 bases, with 22 bases between them. In nucleotides, the CDR3 is TGTGCCAGCAGCCCACTTAGGTCAGGGGAGAGATACACTGAAGCTTTCTTT. Amino acid sequence: CASSPLRSGERYTEAFF.

The rearrangement links TRBV5-8 to TRBJ2-5; 11 nucleotides line up with TRBD1. Germline V CDR1 and CDR2: SGHTS, YDEGEE. The CDR3 runs 15 residues. V shed 4 bases and J 5 bases; nucleotides not matched to a gene: 7. The CDR3 DNA reads TGTGCCAGCAGCGGAGGACAGGGGGCCTGGGAGACCCAGTACTTC. Residues: CASSGGQGAWETQYF.

V usage is TRBV23-1 and J usage is TRBJ2-4; weak D call: TRBD1 (5 bases). TRBV23-1 is known as an ORF, though its function is uncertain. V dropped 2 bases and J dropped 6 bases, with 17 bases sitting between them. CDR3 length: 16 amino acids. The CDR3 loop is CASSQPPSDSRNIQYF. CDR3 nucleotide sequence: TGCGCCAGCAGTCAACCTCCCTCCGACAGTAGAAACATTCAGTACTTC.

The chain joins TRBV5-1 to TRBJ2-5; D possibly corresponds to TRBD1 (6 bases). CDR1 and CDR2 from the germline V gene are SGHRS and YFSETQ. The CDR3 is 15 amino acids. V was pared by 3 bases and J by 4 bases, with 16 bases between. CDR3 residues: CASSSVEGVGETQYF. The CDR3 coding sequence is TGCGCCAGCAGCTCCGTCGAGGGGGTAGGAGAGACCCAGTACTTC.

The chain carries TRBV5-4 and TRBJ1-1; D may be TRBD1 (6 bases). CDR1 and CDR2 (germline): SGHNT, YYREEE (reference sequence). This CDR3 contains 17 residues. With 0 bases removed from V and 2 bases from J, the gap between germline ends came to 17 bases. The CDR3 coding sequence is TGTGCCAGCAGCTTGGACCTCGGGGGGGGCATAAACACTGAAGCTTTCTTT. Amino acid sequence: CASSLDLGGGINTEAFF.